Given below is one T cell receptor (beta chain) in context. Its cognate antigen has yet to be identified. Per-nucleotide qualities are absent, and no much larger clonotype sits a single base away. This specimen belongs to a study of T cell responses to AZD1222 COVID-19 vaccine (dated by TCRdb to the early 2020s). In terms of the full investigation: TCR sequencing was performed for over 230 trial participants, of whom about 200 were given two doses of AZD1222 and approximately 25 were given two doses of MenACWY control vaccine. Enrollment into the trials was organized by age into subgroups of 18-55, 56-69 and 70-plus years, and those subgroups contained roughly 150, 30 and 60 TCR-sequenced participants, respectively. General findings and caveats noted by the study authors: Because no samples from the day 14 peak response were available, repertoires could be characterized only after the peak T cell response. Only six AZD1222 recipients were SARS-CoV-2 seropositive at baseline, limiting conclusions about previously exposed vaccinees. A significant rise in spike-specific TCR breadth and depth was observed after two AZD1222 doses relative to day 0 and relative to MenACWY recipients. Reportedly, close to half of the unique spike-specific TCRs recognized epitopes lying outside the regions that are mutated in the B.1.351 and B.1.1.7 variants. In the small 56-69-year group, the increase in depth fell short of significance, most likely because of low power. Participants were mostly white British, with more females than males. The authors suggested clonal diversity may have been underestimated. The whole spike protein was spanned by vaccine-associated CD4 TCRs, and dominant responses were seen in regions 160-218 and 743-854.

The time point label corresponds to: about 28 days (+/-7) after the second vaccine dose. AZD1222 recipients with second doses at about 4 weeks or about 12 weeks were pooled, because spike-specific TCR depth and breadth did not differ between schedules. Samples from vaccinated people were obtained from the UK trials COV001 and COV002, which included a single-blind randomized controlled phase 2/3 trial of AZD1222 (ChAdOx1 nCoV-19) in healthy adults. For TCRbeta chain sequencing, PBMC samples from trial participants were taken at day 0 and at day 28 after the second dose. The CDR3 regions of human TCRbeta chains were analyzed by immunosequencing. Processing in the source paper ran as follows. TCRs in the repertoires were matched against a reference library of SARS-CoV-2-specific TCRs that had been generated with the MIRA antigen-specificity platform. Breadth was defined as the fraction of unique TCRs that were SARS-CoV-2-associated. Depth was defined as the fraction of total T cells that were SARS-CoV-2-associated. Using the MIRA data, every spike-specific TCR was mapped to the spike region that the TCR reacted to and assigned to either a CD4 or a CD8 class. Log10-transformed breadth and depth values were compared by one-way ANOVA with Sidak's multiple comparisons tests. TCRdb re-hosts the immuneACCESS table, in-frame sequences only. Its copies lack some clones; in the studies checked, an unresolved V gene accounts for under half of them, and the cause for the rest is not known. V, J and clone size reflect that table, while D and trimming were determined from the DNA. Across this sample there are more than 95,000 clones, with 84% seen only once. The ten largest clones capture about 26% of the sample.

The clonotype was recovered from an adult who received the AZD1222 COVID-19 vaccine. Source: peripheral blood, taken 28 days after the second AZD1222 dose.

The CDR3 protein: CASSPGGTEAFF. The DNA is TGTGCCAGCAGCCCCGGCGGCACTGAAGCTTTCTTT. Rearrangement joined TRBV6-2 or TRBV6-3 to TRBJ1-1; no D gene is confidently identified. Spanning cysteine to phenylalanine, the CDR3 consists of 12 amino acids. The sequence is cut down to CDR3 DNA, 36 bases in frame from base 1. The CDR1 and CDR2 encoded by the germline V gene are MNHEY and SVGEGT. The junction shows trimming of 6 bases on V and 4 bases on J, plus 9 bases between the germline ends.